This T cell receptor beta chain comes out of a study of T cell clonality in common variable immunodeficiency. Study findings and constraints: Shared TCRbeta clones were fewer between CVID subjects than controls. What drives increased CVID clonality needs T cell subpopulation sequencing. Reportedly, TCR beta sequences from common variable immunodeficiency showed fewer deletions and N-nucleotide insertions.

Most patients and controls had Caucasian heritage. Clones were sequenced by immunoSEQ multiplex PCR, and TCRdb holds only the in-frame ones, with some missing. Recorded here are 45,000 to 55,000 clones, none singletons. This clone was detected a few times. Antigen specificity is unknown. The CDR3 end is not reached by the read, which stops 3 residues before it; the germline J gene fills it in. This CDR3 spans 16 amino acids. CDR1 is DFQATT and CDR2 is SNEGSKA in the germline V gene (reference sequence). Germline trimming cut 1 base from V and 6 bases from J; bases unmatched to any gene: 14. The chain uses TRBV20-1 and TRBJ2-7; TRBD2 matches at 8 bases. The receptor was isolated from a person aged 18-69 years in good health. The sequenced material came from peripheral blood mononuclear cells. This CDR3 reads CSARGDRSGSRGEQYF. Incomplete CDR3 DNA: TGCAGTGCTAGAGGAGACCGAAGCGGGAGTAGGGGCGAG.